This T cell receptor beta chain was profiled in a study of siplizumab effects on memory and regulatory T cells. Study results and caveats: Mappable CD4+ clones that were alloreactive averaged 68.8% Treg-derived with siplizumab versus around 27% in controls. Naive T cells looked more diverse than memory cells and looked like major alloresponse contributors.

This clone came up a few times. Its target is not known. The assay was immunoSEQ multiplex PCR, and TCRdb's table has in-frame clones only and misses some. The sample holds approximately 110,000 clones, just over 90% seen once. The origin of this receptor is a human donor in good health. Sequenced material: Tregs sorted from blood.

The CDR3 nucleotides read TGTGCCAGCAGCTTAGTACAGGGAGGGTCACCCCTCCACTTT. Translating it yields CASSLVQGGSPLHF. The chain recombines TRBV7-2 with TRBJ1-6; D is possibly TRBD1 (6 bases). This CDR3 comprises 14 residues. Trimming stripped 1 base from V and 10 bases from J, with 11 bases between. CDR1 and CDR2 from the germline V gene are SGHTA and FQGNSA. Full variable domain (outside the CDR3, taken from reference TRBV7-2 and TRBJ1-6): GAGVSQSPSNKVTEKGKDVELRCDPISGHTALYWYRQSLGQGLEFLIYFQGNSAPDKSGLPSDRFSAERTGGSVSTLTIQRTQQEDSAVYLCASSLVQGGSPLHFGNGTRLTVT.